The source of this TCR beta chain is a study of T and B cells in COVID-19 patients. Study-level findings and limits: The recovered cohort had roughly 2,200 exclusive TCR clusters, including 30 or so low generation probability clusters. Highly clonal in active COVID-19, TRB repertoires exceeded healthy-donor diversity and richness at recovery.

Trimming shortened V by 6 bases and J by 6 bases, and 12 bases separated the two germline ends. The CDR3 extends over 12 amino acids. Germline CDR1 reads SEHNR; CDR2 reads FQNEAQ (reference sequence). This clonotype was seen once. Its antigen is not known. TRB was amplified from about 250-500 ng of blood genomic DNA. TRB rearrangements were amplified by multiplex PCR with BIOMED2 TRB-A/B primers. TCRdb independently ran MiXCR on the multiplex PCR reads; one entry per CDR3 protein. The sample contains 13,000 to 15,000 distinct CDR3 sequences, about 30% of which appear only once. The rearrangement links TRBV7-9 to TRBJ2-7, with no clear D. This sequence originates from a human donor who had recovered from COVID-19. The sequenced material came from blood. The CDR3 DNA sequence: TGTGCCAGCAGGACTTACTACGGCGAGCAGTACTTC. Translation: CASRTYYGEQYF.